This T cell receptor (beta chain) was captured by sequencing in a study of T-cell reconstitution after alpha-beta-depleted transplantation in children. Whole-study findings and limits: Diversity of TCRbeta at day 60 was high in some patients, arising from surviving recipient T cells and thymic progenitors.

Molecular barcoding with unique molecular identifiers was used for the TCRbeta library. Using its own MiXCR run on the PCR reads, TCRdb lists one record per CDR3 protein. Here the sample spans nearly 350,000 distinct CDR3 sequences, roughly 15% being singletons. In regard to this clonotype: Its antigen is unidentified.

This CDR3 spans 12 amino acids. V lost 4 bases and J 2 bases, leaving 6 bases between the germline ends. In germline, CDR1 is SQVTM, CDR2 ANQGSEA. The TCR was taken from a male patient under 10 years old who had a stem cell transplant for acute lymphoblastic leukemia, so the T cells may come from the graft donor. The material sequenced was PBMCs, mostly from graft donor cells, taken 360 days after TCRalphabeta/CD19-depleted stem cell transplant. This chain connects TRBV29-1 to TRBJ2-1, with D perhaps assigned TRBD1 or TRBD2 (5 bases each). In nucleotides, the CDR3 is TGCAGCGTTGGGGACGCCTACAATGAGCAGTTCTTC. Translated: CSVGDAYNEQFF.